This T cell receptor beta chain stems from a study of cytomegalovirus exposure and HLA in healthy donors. Losses at the gene ends were 1 base for V and 8 bases for J; bases not matched to a gene: 8. The germline V gene has CDR1 SGHAT and CDR2 FQNNGV. The CDR3 extends over 15 amino acids. Study-wide findings and caveats: Common viral pathogens seemed to be connected with several of the most significant clusters, according to a later analysis.

PCR primers comprised 60 Vbeta and 13 Jbeta primers. Using immunoSEQ multiplex PCR, the repertoire was profiled, and TCRdb retains in-frame clones only, with some absent. The sample consists of about 64,000 clones, approximately 83% of them appearing once. This clone came up a few times. Its cognate antigen is unknown. The TCR originated in a female donor in good health and CMV-seronegative. Sequenced: PBMCs. The chain employs TRBV11-2 and TRBJ2-1, with 7 bases aligning to TRBD2. CDR3 sequence: CASSLVGGSSHEQFF. The CDR3 DNA reads TGTGCCAGCAGCTTAGTTGGCGGGAGTTCCCATGAGCAGTTCTTC.